The clone carrying this T cell receptor beta chain was counted ten times or more. Antigen specificity is unknown. Building of the TCR beta libraries involved iRepertoire HTBI primers and Arm-PCR of CDR3 regions. Using its own MiXCR run on the multiplex PCR reads, TCRdb lists one record per CDR3 protein. Here the sample spans over 500,000 distinct CDR3 sequences, roughly 16% being singletons. This CDR3 spans 15 amino acids. The V end was cut by 4 bases, the J end by 5 bases, with 15 bases between. The data are from a study of regulatory T cells in long-lasting Graves disease. Time point: newly diagnosed GD, antithyroid drugs for less than 3 months. RNA from PBMCs was the source of the TCR library. Overall study results and limits: TRBV28, TRBJ1-2 and TRBJ2-5 were favored in persistent disease. Patients whose Graves' disease persisted exhibited lower TCR diversity than those newly diagnosed. More public clonotypes were shared by persistent patients (around 2,800) than by new patients (roughly 930).

This sample also belongs to another study, concerning T cells in Graves' hyperthyroidism and ophthalmopathy.

The specimen comprised peripheral blood mononuclear cells (PBMCs), sampled at new diagnosis, from a patient treated with antithyroid drugs. The rearrangement uses TRBV12-3 or TRBV12-4 and TRBJ2-1; D may be TRBD2 (6 bases). This sequence originates from a man aged 18 to 29 with Graves disease. This CDR3 is CASSSDRGNHNEQFF. CDR3 DNA: TGTGCCAGCAGTTCGGATCGGGGGAATCACAATGAGCAGTTCTTC.